The clone carrying this T cell receptor beta chain was detected only a few times. Its antigen is undetermined. This sample was included in a study of T-cell memory formation after mild COVID-19. Overall study context: Clusters were largely donor specific. Notes on the study in general: Contracting CD4+ clones lay largely in CM and EM, with CD8+ ones residing in EMRA. Pre-infection memory showed some responding clones, and this suggested that cross-reactive memory joined. Clones contracting across day 15 to 85 had a balanced CD4/CD8 profile; later expanding clones leaned CD4+.

V lost 5 bases and J 2 bases, leaving 10 bases between the germline ends. Germline assignment: CDR1 MGHRA and CDR2 YSYEKL. The length of the CDR3 is 13 residues. TCRdb itself ran the 5' RACE reads through MiXCR, one entry per CDR3 protein. Of roughly 610,000 distinct CDR3 sequences detected, roughly 17% appear once; the ten largest clones hold 8.1%. The origin of this receptor is an adult woman who had mild COVID-19 (a few samples of this study predate the infection). Cell type and time point are not known. V gene TRBV4-1 combines with J gene TRBJ2-7, with D possibly matching TRBD2 (6 bases). Sequenced: PBMCs or a T cell subset sorted from them (not recorded which). As DNA, the CDR3 is TGCGCCAGCAGCGCGGAGGGTGCCTACGAGCAGTACTTC. Encoded protein: CASSAEGAYEQYF.